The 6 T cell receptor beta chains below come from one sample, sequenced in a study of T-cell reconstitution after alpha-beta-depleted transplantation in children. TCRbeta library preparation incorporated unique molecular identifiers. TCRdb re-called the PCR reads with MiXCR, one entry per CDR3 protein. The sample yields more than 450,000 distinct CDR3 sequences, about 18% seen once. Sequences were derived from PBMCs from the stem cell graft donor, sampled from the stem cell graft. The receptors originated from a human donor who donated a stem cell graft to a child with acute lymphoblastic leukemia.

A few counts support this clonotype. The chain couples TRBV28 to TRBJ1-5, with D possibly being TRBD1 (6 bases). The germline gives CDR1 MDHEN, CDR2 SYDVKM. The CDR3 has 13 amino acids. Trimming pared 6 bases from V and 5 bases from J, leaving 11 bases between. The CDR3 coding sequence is TGTGCCAGCAGAGTACAGGGTCATCAGCCCCAGCATTTT. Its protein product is CASRVQGHQPQHF.

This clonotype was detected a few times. CDR3 sequence: CASSPTGGVVTQYF. The DNA of the CDR3 is TGCGCCAGCAGCCCGACAGGTGGGGTGGTAACCCAGTACTTC. The chain employs TRBV5-1 and TRBJ2-5; a possible D gene is TRBD1 (6 bases). The CDR3 is 14 residues long. V gave up 4 bases and J gave up 8 bases, with 18 bases separating them. The germline V gene encodes CDR1 SGHRS and CDR2 YFSETQ.

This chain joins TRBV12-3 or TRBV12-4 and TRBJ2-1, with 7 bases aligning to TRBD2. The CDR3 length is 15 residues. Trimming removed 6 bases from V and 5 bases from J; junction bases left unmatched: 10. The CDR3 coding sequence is TGTGCCAGCAGCCCGCGGGCCGGGACTAACAATGAGCAGTTCTTC. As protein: CASSPRAGTNNEQFF.

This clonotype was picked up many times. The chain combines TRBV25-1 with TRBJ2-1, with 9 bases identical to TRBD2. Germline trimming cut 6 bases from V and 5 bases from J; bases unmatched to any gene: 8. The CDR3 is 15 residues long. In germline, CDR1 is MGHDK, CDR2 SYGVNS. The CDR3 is CASRGSGSDDNEQFF. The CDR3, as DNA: TGTGCCAGCAGGGGTAGCGGGAGTGACGACAATGAGCAGTTCTTC.

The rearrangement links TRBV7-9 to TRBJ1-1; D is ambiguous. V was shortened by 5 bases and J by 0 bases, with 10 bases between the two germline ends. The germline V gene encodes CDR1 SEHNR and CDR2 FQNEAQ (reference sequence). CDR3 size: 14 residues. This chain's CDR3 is CASSPPVMNTEAFF. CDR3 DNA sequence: TGTGCCAGCAGCCCCCCCGTTATGAACACTGAAGCTTTCTTT.

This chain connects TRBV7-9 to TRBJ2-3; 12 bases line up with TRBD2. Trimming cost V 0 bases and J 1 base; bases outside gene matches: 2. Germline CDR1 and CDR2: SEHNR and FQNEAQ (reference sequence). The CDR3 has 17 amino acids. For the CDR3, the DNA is TGTGCCAGCAGCTTAGCGACTAGCGGGGGACGCACAGATACGCAGTATTTT. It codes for CASSLATSGGRTDTQYF.